The rows below give T cell receptor beta chains drawn from one sample of a study of identical twins. MiXCR, applied by TCRdb to the 5' RACE reads, yields one record per CDR3 protein. The sample records a few hundred thousand distinct CDR3 sequences, roughly a tenth being singletons. Sequenced input: memory T cells sorted from blood. These receptors all stem from a man aged 50 or older in good health. Each CDR3 is given with its conserved first and last residue. D genes are given only for firm matches. Size is stated for part of the rows, as once, few or many counts, or as a class when the clone is expanded.

clone_size: few
v_call: TRBV5-1
j_call: TRBJ2-2
d_call: TRBD2
cdr3_aa: CASSLRLAGNTGELFF
cdr3_nt: TGCGCCAGCAGCCTAAGGCTAGCGGGAAACACCGGGGAGCTGTTTTTT

clone_size: few
v_call: TRBV5-5
j_call: TRBJ2-7
d_call: -
cdr3_aa: CASSPLPGKEDEQYF
cdr3_nt: TGTGCCAGCAGCCCCCTCCCGGGGAAAGAGGACGAGCAGTACTTC

clone_size: -
v_call: TRBV2
j_call: TRBJ2-4
d_call: TRBD1
cdr3_aa: CASRGQNIQYF
cdr3_nt: TGTGCCAGCAGGGGACAGAACATTCAGTACTTC

clone_size: many
v_call: TRBV10-3
j_call: TRBJ2-1
d_call: TRBD2
cdr3_aa: CAITPGLAGANEQFF
cdr3_nt: TGTGCCATCACCCCTGGACTAGCGGGAGCTAATGAGCAGTTCTTC

clone_size: -
v_call: TRBV2
j_call: TRBJ1-2
d_call: -
cdr3_aa: CASKWDLYGYTF
cdr3_nt: TGTGCCAGCAAGTGGGACCTCTATGGCTACACCTTC

clone_size: -
v_call: TRBV5-1
j_call: TRBJ1-1
d_call: -
cdr3_aa: CASSLTRAGTEAFF
cdr3_nt: TGCGCCAGCAGCTTGACCAGGGCGGGCACTGAAGCTTTCTTT

clone_size: many
v_call: TRBV28
j_call: TRBJ2-7
d_call: -
cdr3_aa: CASSSTGMAAYEQYF
cdr3_nt: TGTGCCAGCAGTTCCACCGGGATGGCGGCGTACGAGCAGTACTTC

clone_size: few
v_call: TRBV23-1
j_call: TRBJ2-7
d_call: -
cdr3_aa: CASSHNRRTVSSYEQYF
cdr3_nt: TGCGCCAGCAGCCACAACCGTAGGACGGTAAGCTCCTACGAGCAGTACTTC

clone_size: many
v_call: TRBV4-1
j_call: TRBJ2-7
d_call: TRBD1
cdr3_aa: CASSTRTGAAYEQYF
cdr3_nt: TGCGCCAGCAGCACTCGGACAGGGGCGGCCTACGAGCAGTACTTC

clone_size: many
v_call: TRBV5-1
j_call: TRBJ2-2
d_call: -
cdr3_aa: CASSLGGTGELFF
cdr3_nt: TGCGCCAGCAGCTTGGGGGGCACCGGGGAGCTGTTTTTT

clone_size: -
v_call: TRBV20-1
j_call: TRBJ2-1
d_call: -
cdr3_aa: CSATGSYNEQFF
cdr3_nt: TGCAGTGCTACGGGATCTTACAATGAGCAGTTCTTC

clone_size: -
v_call: TRBV11-2
j_call: TRBJ2-5
d_call: -
cdr3_aa: CASSLYRHETQYF
cdr3_nt: TGTGCCAGCAGCTTATACAGGCATGAGACCCAGTACTTC

clone_size: many
v_call: TRBV5-1
j_call: TRBJ2-7
d_call: -
cdr3_aa: CASSLASNNEQYF
cdr3_nt: TGCGCCAGCAGCTTGGCCTCGAATAACGAGCAGTACTTC

clone_size: few
v_call: TRBV20-1
j_call: TRBJ2-5
d_call: -
cdr3_aa: CSAAGTEETQYF
cdr3_nt: TGCAGTGCTGCCGGGACGGAAGAGACCCAGTACTTC

clone_size: many
v_call: TRBV5-6
j_call: TRBJ2-7
d_call: -
cdr3_aa: CASSFFLGPSYEQYF
cdr3_nt: TGTGCCAGCAGCTTCTTTCTTGGGCCCTCCTACGAGCAGTACTTC

clone_size: -
v_call: TRBV11-2
j_call: TRBJ2-7
d_call: -
cdr3_aa: CASSFFPRSSYEQYF
cdr3_nt: TGTGCCAGCAGCTTTTTTCCTAGAAGCTCCTACGAGCAGTACTTC

clone_size: few
v_call: TRBV20-1
j_call: TRBJ2-4
d_call: TRBD2
cdr3_aa: CSARDYRVRTSGTLAKNIQYF
cdr3_nt: TGCAGTGCTAGAGATTATAGGGTCAGGACTAGCGGGACTCTAGCCAAAAACATTCAGTACTTC

clone_size: -
v_call: TRBV6-1
j_call: TRBJ1-6
d_call: -
cdr3_aa: CASKELPSASYNSPLHF
cdr3_nt: TGTGCCAGCAAAGAGCTACCTTCCGCCTCCTATAATTCACCCCTCCACTTT

clone_size: -
v_call: TRBV7-2
j_call: TRBJ2-7
d_call: -
cdr3_aa: CASSLLDRSTYEQYF
cdr3_nt: TGTGCCAGCAGCTTACTCGACAGGAGCACCTACGAGCAGTACTTC

clone_size: many
v_call: TRBV24-1
j_call: TRBJ2-3
d_call: -
cdr3_aa: CATSDHPRLASSDTQYF
cdr3_nt: TGTGCCACCAGTGATCACCCGCGTCTAGCTTCTTCAGATACGCAGTATTTT

clone_size: few
v_call: TRBV19
j_call: TRBJ2-1
d_call: -
cdr3_aa: CASSDQGRGDFGQFF
cdr3_nt: TGTGCCAGTAGTGATCAGGGCAGGGGAGACTTTGGGCAGTTCTTC

clone_size: few
v_call: TRBV7-8
j_call: TRBJ2-7
d_call: TRBD2
cdr3_aa: CASSYRRGGSEQYF
cdr3_nt: TGTGCCAGCAGTTACCGTCGCGGGGGGTCCGAGCAGTACTTC

clone_size: many
v_call: TRBV29-1
j_call: TRBJ2-1
d_call: -
cdr3_aa: CSVPGGRGYEQFF
cdr3_nt: TGCAGCGTCCCGGGGGGCCGAGGCTATGAGCAGTTCTTC

clone_size: many
v_call: TRBV10-3
j_call: TRBJ2-2
d_call: TRBD2
cdr3_aa: CATGLAESGELFF
cdr3_nt: TGTGCCACGGGCCTAGCGGAGTCCGGGGAGCTGTTTTTT

clone_size: once
v_call: TRBV6-2/TRBV6-3
j_call: TRBJ2-5
d_call: -
cdr3_aa: CASSLPPVGSRETQYF
cdr3_nt: TGTGCCAGCAGTCTGCCCCCAGTTGGGTCGCGGGAGACCCAGTACTTC

clone_size: -
v_call: TRBV30
j_call: TRBJ1-1
d_call: -
cdr3_aa: CAWSLGHMNTEAFF
cdr3_nt: TGTGCCTGGAGCTTGGGACATATGAACACTGAAGCTTTCTTT

clone_size: few
v_call: TRBV7-2
j_call: TRBJ1-1
d_call: TRBD1
cdr3_aa: CASSLGYTGVRNTEAFF
cdr3_nt: TGTGCCAGCAGCTTAGGTTACACAGGGGTAAGGAACACTGAAGCTTTCTTT

clone_size: -
v_call: TRBV5-5
j_call: TRBJ1-1
d_call: -
cdr3_aa: CASSGGENTEAFF
cdr3_nt: TGTGCCAGCAGCGGGGGAGAAAACACTGAAGCTTTCTTT

clone_size: -
v_call: TRBV25-1
j_call: TRBJ2-7
d_call: -
cdr3_aa: CASSEYHALPGEQYF
cdr3_nt: TGTGCCAGCAGTGAATACCACGCCCTCCCTGGCGAGCAGTACTTC

clone_size: many
v_call: TRBV5-1
j_call: TRBJ2-2
d_call: TRBD2
cdr3_aa: CASSAGLAGDTGELFF
cdr3_nt: TGCGCCAGCAGCGCGGGACTAGCGGGAGATACCGGGGAGCTGTTTTTT

clone_size: -
v_call: TRBV28
j_call: TRBJ1-2
d_call: -
cdr3_aa: CASSLIAGEVDGYTF
cdr3_nt: TGTGCCAGCAGTTTAATCGCAGGGGAAGTCGATGGCTACACCTTC

clone_size: -
v_call: TRBV11-2
j_call: TRBJ1-2
d_call: TRBD1
cdr3_aa: CASSHGTAYGYTF
cdr3_nt: TGTGCCAGCAGCCACGGGACAGCCTATGGCTACACCTTC

clone_size: -
v_call: TRBV18
j_call: TRBJ2-5
d_call: -
cdr3_aa: CASSPLSVPETQYF
cdr3_nt: TGTGCCAGCTCACCACTTTCGGTGCCAGAGACCCAGTACTTC

clone_size: few
v_call: TRBV30
j_call: TRBJ2-6
d_call: -
cdr3_aa: CAWSPFGGTGANVLTF
cdr3_nt: TGTGCCTGGAGCCCATTCGGCGGGACTGGGGCCAACGTCCTGACTTTC

clone_size: few
v_call: TRBV5-1
j_call: TRBJ1-2
d_call: -
cdr3_aa: CASSEGLGALGGYTF
cdr3_nt: TGCGCCAGCAGCGAGGGGCTAGGGGCTCTCGGTGGCTACACCTTC

clone_size: few
v_call: TRBV29-1
j_call: TRBJ1-5
d_call: -
cdr3_aa: CSVEVAGVGQPQHF
cdr3_nt: TGCAGCGTTGAAGTGGCTGGGGTTGGGCAGCCCCAGCATTTT

clone_size: -
v_call: TRBV7-2
j_call: TRBJ2-7
d_call: -
cdr3_aa: CASSLAEGAYVIYEQYF
cdr3_nt: TGTGCCAGCAGCTTAGCTGAGGGAGCCTATGTAATCTACGAGCAGTACTTC

clone_size: many
v_call: TRBV6-2/TRBV6-3
j_call: TRBJ2-1
d_call: TRBD2
cdr3_aa: CASRIAGEGHEQFF
cdr3_nt: TGTGCCAGCAGGATAGCGGGAGAAGGGCATGAGCAGTTCTTC

clone_size: few
v_call: TRBV5-1
j_call: TRBJ2-6
d_call: -
cdr3_aa: CASSVDPSGANVLTF
cdr3_nt: TGCGCCAGCAGCGTGGACCCCTCCGGGGCCAACGTCCTGACTTTC

clone_size: few
v_call: TRBV13
j_call: TRBJ2-7
d_call: -
cdr3_aa: CASSSTRQGGYEQYF
cdr3_nt: TGTGCCAGCAGCTCAACAAGACAGGGAGGCTACGAGCAGTACTTC

clone_size: few
v_call: TRBV11-1
j_call: TRBJ2-1
d_call: TRBD2
cdr3_aa: CASSLRGLPGLAGKDEQFF
cdr3_nt: TGTGCCAGCAGCTTACGTGGGCTTCCGGGACTAGCGGGAAAGGATGAGCAGTTCTTC

clone_size: -
v_call: TRBV5-1
j_call: TRBJ2-1
d_call: -
cdr3_aa: CASSLRLGQDEQFF
cdr3_nt: TGCGCCAGCAGCTTGAGGCTCGGCCAAGACGAGCAGTTCTTC

clone_size: few
v_call: TRBV27
j_call: TRBJ1-6
d_call: TRBD1
cdr3_aa: CASSLFTGGVRNSPLHF
cdr3_nt: TGTGCCAGCAGTTTATTTACAGGGGGTGTTCGGAATTCACCCCTCCACTTT

clone_size: -
v_call: TRBV4-1
j_call: TRBJ1-5
d_call: -
cdr3_aa: CASRGRDPKKDHQPQHF
cdr3_nt: TGCGCCAGCCGGGGAAGGGACCCAAAGAAAGACCATCAGCCCCAGCATTTT

clone_size: -
v_call: TRBV6-1
j_call: TRBJ2-3
d_call: TRBD2
cdr3_aa: CASSGGRVTTDTQYF
cdr3_nt: TGTGCCAGCAGTGGTGGGAGGGTGACTACCGATACGCAGTATTTT

clone_size: -
v_call: TRBV15
j_call: TRBJ2-3
d_call: -
cdr3_aa: CATSRDRNTQYF
cdr3_nt: TGTGCCACCAGCAGAGATCGCAATACGCAGTATTTT

clone_size: few
v_call: TRBV5-5
j_call: TRBJ2-1
d_call: -
cdr3_aa: CASSGGSGSAGEQFF
cdr3_nt: TGTGCCAGTTCAGGGGGTAGCGGTTCCGCGGGTGAGCAGTTCTTC

clone_size: many
v_call: TRBV27
j_call: TRBJ1-2
d_call: -
cdr3_aa: CASSPAGQESFYGYTF
cdr3_nt: TGTGCCAGCAGTCCCGCCGGGCAGGAGAGTTTCTATGGCTACACCTTC

clone_size: few
v_call: TRBV5-1
j_call: TRBJ1-2
d_call: TRBD1
cdr3_aa: CASSFGQGGYGYTF
cdr3_nt: TGCGCCAGCAGTTTTGGACAGGGGGGCTATGGCTACACCTTC

clone_size: many
v_call: TRBV5-1
j_call: TRBJ2-3
d_call: -
cdr3_aa: CASSLDSLADTQYF
cdr3_nt: TGCGCCAGCAGCTTGGATAGTTTGGCAGATACGCAGTATTTT

clone_size: -
v_call: TRBV5-1
j_call: TRBJ2-3
d_call: TRBD1
cdr3_aa: CASRVDRGIGGTQYF
cdr3_nt: TGCGCCAGCAGGGTCGACAGGGGGATCGGAGGTACGCAGTATTTT

clone_size: -
v_call: TRBV6-1
j_call: TRBJ2-1
d_call: TRBD2
cdr3_aa: CASRLAGGGSYNEKFF
cdr3_nt: TGTGCCAGCAGACTAGCGGGAGGAGGGTCCTACAATGAGAAGTTCTTC

clone_size: few
v_call: TRBV4-1
j_call: TRBJ2-3
d_call: -
cdr3_aa: CASSRIGPTDTQYF
cdr3_nt: TGCGCCAGCAGCCGCATAGGTCCCACAGATACGCAGTATTTT